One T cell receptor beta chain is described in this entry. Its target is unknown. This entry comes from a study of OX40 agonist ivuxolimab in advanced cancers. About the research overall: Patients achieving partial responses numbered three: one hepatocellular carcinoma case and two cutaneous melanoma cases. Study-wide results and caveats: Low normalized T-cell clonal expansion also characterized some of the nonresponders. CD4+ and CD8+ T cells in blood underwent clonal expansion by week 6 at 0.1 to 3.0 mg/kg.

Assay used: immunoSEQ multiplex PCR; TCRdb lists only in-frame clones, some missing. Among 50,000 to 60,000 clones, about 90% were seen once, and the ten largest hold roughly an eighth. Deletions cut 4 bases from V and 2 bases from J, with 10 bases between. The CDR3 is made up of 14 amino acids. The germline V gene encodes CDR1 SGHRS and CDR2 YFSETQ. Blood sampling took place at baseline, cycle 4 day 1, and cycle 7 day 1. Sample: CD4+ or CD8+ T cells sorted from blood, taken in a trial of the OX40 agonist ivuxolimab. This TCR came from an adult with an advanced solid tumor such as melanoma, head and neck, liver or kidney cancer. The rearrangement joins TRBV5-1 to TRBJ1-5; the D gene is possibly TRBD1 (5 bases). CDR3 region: CASSVTGGNQPQHF. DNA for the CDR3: TGCGCCAGCAGCGTTACGGGGGGCAATCAGCCCCAGCATTTT.